This passage covers 19 T cell receptor beta chains from one sample sequenced in a study of blood T cell repertoires in COVID-19. Libraries were prepared by immunoSEQ multiplex PCR; TCRdb keeps only in-frame clonotypes and omits some of them. The profile shows over 150,000 clones, approximately 80% of them singletons. The source material was peripheral blood. Every receptor here comes from a human donor in a cohort sampled during active COVID-19.

The genes are TRBV19 and TRBJ1-4, with TRBD1 matching over 8 bases. V dropped 7 bases and J dropped 5; count of bases not matched to a gene: 9. Germline V gene sequence: CDR1 LNHDA, CDR2 SQIVND (reference sequence). This CDR3 has 15 residues. The CDR3 spells CASTMQGQVNEKLFF. The CDR3 DNA reads as TGTGCCAGTACCATGCAGGGACAGGTGAATGAAAAACTGTTTTTT. The full variable domain, its missing parts supplied by reference TRBV19 and TRBJ1-4, is DGGITQSPKYLFRKEGQNVTLSCEQNLNHDAMYWYRQDPGQGLRLIYYSQIVNDFQKGDIAEGYSVSREKKESFPLTVTSAQKNPTAFYLCASTMQGQVNEKLFFGSGTQLSVL.

This chain links TRBV5-5 with TRBJ2-1; TRBD1 matches 8 bases. J was trimmed by 4 bases and V by 1 base; bases with no gene match: 4. The CDR3 is 15 residues long. Per germline, CDR1 SGHKS and CDR2 YYEKEE (reference sequence). CDR3 sequence reads: CASSLKTGEYNEQFF. DNA of the CDR3: TGTGCCAGCAGCTTGAAGACAGGGGAGTACAATGAGCAGTTCTTC.

CDR3 in DNA: TGTGCCAGTACCTCTGACCGGGACAGACCTTATAGCAATCAGCCCCAGCATTTT. This encodes CASTSDRDRPYSNQPQHF. The chain has TRBV19 and TRBJ1-5; 7 bases fit TRBD1. The CDR3 contains 18 residues. Germline values: CDR1 LNHDA, CDR2 SQIVND (reference sequence). Germline trimming cut 7 bases from V and 0 bases from J; bases unmatched to any gene: 15.

This chain uses TRBV12-3 or TRBV12-4 with TRBJ1-5, with a weak D call TRBD1 (6 bases). This CDR3 is built from 12 residues. The V end was cut by 5 bases, the J end by 6 bases, with 8 bases between. The CDR3 DNA reads TGTGCCAGCAGTAGGGGGAGTCAGCCCCAGCATTTT. Translation: CASSRGSQPQHF.

The chain uses TRBV19 and TRBJ2-2; 9 nucleotides line up with TRBD2. Germline V gene data show CDR1 as LNHDA and CDR2 as SQIVND (reference sequence). The CDR3 has 15 amino acids. J was trimmed by 0 bases and V by 9 bases; bases with no gene match: 5. The CDR3 region is CASASGAANTGELFF. The CDR3 nucleotides read TGTGCCAGCGCTAGCGGGGCCGCGAACACCGGGGAGCTGTTTTTT.

Concerning this clone: The same CDR3 is also encoded by other DNA sequences in this sample. The V gene is TRBV18, the J gene TRBJ2-5; TRBD2 matches at 14 bases. The CDR3 runs 17 residues. J lost 4 bases, V lost 0 bases, and 4 bases had no gene match. The V gene's germline CDR1 is KGHSH and CDR2 LQKENI. This CDR3 reads CASSPPGLAGVGETQYF. The CDR3 nucleotides are TGTGCCAGCTCACCACCGGGACTAGCGGGAGTGGGAGAGACCCAGTACTTC. Combining the CDR3 with reference TRBV18 and TRBJ2-5 gives the whole variable domain NAGVMQNPRHLVRRRGQEARLRCSPMKGHSHVYWYRQLPEEGLKFMVYLQKENIIDESGMPKERFSAEFPKEGPSILRIQQVVRGDSAAYFCASSPPGLAGVGETQYFGPGTRLLVL.

The J gene is TRBJ1-2, the V gene TRBV5-8, with D perhaps matching TRBD1 (6 bases). V was pared by 4 bases and J by 7 bases, with 23 bases between. The germline gives CDR1 SGHTS, CDR2 YDEGEE. The CDR3 loop spans 16 amino acids. CDR3 sequence reads: CASSVSGTPLTLGYTF. As DNA, the CDR3 is TGTGCCAGCAGCGTCTCAGGGACACCTCTCACCCTTGGCTACACCTTC.

The rearrangement uses TRBV3-1 (or the pseudogene TRBV3-2) and TRBJ2-2; D not certain. The CDR3 covers 13 residues. Trimming stripped 2 bases from V and 3 bases from J, with 4 bases between. Per germline, CDR1 LGHDT and CDR2 YNNKEL (reference sequence). For the CDR3, the DNA is TGTGCCAGCAGCCAACTCGACACCGGGGAGCTGTTTTTT. Translating it yields CASSQLDTGELFF.

The rearrangement uses TRBV10-3 and TRBJ1-2; 8 bases line up with TRBD1. The J segment lost 2 bases and the V segment lost 7 bases, leaving 6 bases of the junction unmatched. The CDR3 runs to 14 residues. Germline V lookup: CDR1 ENHRY, CDR2 SYGVKD. CDR3 coding DNA: TGTGCCATCAAGGATGACAGGGGCAACTATGGCTACACCTTC. It specifies CAIKDDRGNYGYTF.

The chain carries TRBV9 and TRBJ2-1; TRBD2 aligns across 11 bases. In germline, CDR1 is SGDLS, CDR2 YYNGEE. The CDR3 spans 14 residues. The V and J ends lost 5 bases and 7 bases, in that order; junction bases with no gene match: 5. The chain's CDR3 is CASSPTSGKNEQFF. As DNA, the CDR3 is TGTGCCAGCAGTCCGACTAGCGGGAAGAATGAGCAGTTCTTC.

This clone was detected only once. The rearrangement joins TRBV6-5 to TRBJ2-5; D might be TRBD1 (5 bases). The germline V gene has CDR1 MNHEY and CDR2 SVGAGI. Trimming removed 7 bases at V and 5 bases at J, with 14 bases between. The CDR3 runs 13 residues. The CDR3: CASMLTEAETQYF. CDR3 nucleotides: TGTGCCAGCATGCTGACAGAGGCTGAGACCCAGTACTTC.

The chain links TRBV6-5 to TRBJ2-2, with 7 bases matching TRBD1. This CDR3 region has 14 residues. Germline lookup yields CDR1 MNHEY and CDR2 SVGAGI. V lost 5 bases to trimming and J lost 3 bases; unmatched junction nucleotides: 3. The CDR3 sequence is CASSKGQYTGELFF. Written as DNA, the CDR3 is TGTGCCAGCAGTAAGGGACAGTACACCGGGGAGCTGTTTTTT.

The chain combines TRBV7-2 with TRBJ2-7; TRBD2 agrees at 8 bases. With 1 base clipped from V and 0 bases from J, the junction kept 2 bases outside the gene matches. The CDR3 loop spans 15 amino acids. CDR1 and CDR2 from the germline V gene are SGHTA and FQGNSA. The CDR3 is CASSLETSVSYEQYF. CDR3 nucleotide sequence: TGTGCCAGCAGCTTAGAGACTAGCGTCTCCTACGAGCAGTACTTC.

This chain joins TRBV6-2 or TRBV6-3 and TRBJ2-7, with 7 bases aligning to TRBD1. The CDR3 spans 13 residues. Germline CDR1 reads MNHEY; CDR2 reads SVGEGT. The V gene end was trimmed by 5 bases and the J gene end by 1 base; junction bases not matched to a gene: 2. The CDR3 DNA follows: TGTGCCAGCAGTCGACAGGGTTCCTACGAGCAGTACTTC. Its translation is CASSRQGSYEQYF.

The chain has TRBV5-1 and TRBJ2-1; D is unclear. The germline V gene encodes CDR1 SGHRS and CDR2 YFSETQ. V was trimmed by 0 bases and J by 10 bases, leaving 11 bases between them. This CDR3 is 13 amino acids long. The CDR3 loop reads CASSLAGSREQFF. The DNA for the CDR3 is TGCGCCAGCAGCTTGGCCGGGTCGAGAGAGCAGTTCTTC.

The chain links TRBV5-1 to TRBJ2-5; 12 nucleotides align to TRBD2. The V and J ends lost 0 bases and 4 bases, in that order; junction bases with no gene match: 4. Per germline, CDR1 SGHRS and CDR2 YFSETQ. The CDR3 loop spans 16 amino acids. The CDR3 DNA reads TGCGCCAGCAGCTTGGGACTAGCGGGGGCGGGAGAGACCCAGTACTTC. It specifies CASSLGLAGAGETQYF.

The chain uses TRBV5-1 and TRBJ1-5; 8 bases line up with TRBD1. This CDR3 has 15 amino acids. The germline V gene encodes CDR1 SGHRS and CDR2 YFSETQ. The trim removed 4 bases at V and 0 bases at J, leaving 3 bases unmatched. CDR3 region: CASSLTGGSNQPQHF. The CDR3 nucleotides read TGCGCCAGCAGCCTCACAGGGGGTAGCAATCAGCCCCAGCATTTT.

This clone occurred once. This chain's CDR3 is CASSVVWAGGSEQYF. The DNA of the CDR3 is TGTGCCAGTAGTGTCGTCTGGGCGGGGGGTTCGGAGCAGTACTTC. J is TRBJ2-7 and V is TRBV19; 8 nucleotides match TRBD2. CDR1 LNHDA and CDR2 SQIVND come from the germline V gene (reference sequence). CDR3 length: 15 residues. V dropped 5 bases and J dropped 7; count of bases not matched to a gene: 13.

The chain recombines TRBV5-5 with TRBJ2-7, with 7 bases lining up with TRBD1. Germline CDR1 SGHKS, CDR2 YYEKEE (reference sequence). The V segment lost 3 bases and the J segment 4 bases; nucleotides outside the gene matches: 10. The CDR3 length is 15 residues. The CDR3 protein is CASSYQGVPPYEQYF. The CDR3 nucleotides read TGTGCCAGCAGCTACCAGGGGGTCCCTCCTTACGAGCAGTACTTC.